The 28 T cell receptor beta chains presented below share a single source sample, sequenced in a study of T cells after yellow fever vaccination. From the 5' RACE reads, TCRdb called clonotypes with MiXCR, one entry per CDR3 protein. The sample has about 220,000 distinct CDR3 sequences; approximately 3% are singletons. The source was CD4+ T cells sorted from PBMCs, collected 10 days after the yellow fever booster vaccination. The receptors derive from a man between 18 and 29 years old who received the YFV17D yellow fever vaccine.

The table lists this clonotype with a few counts. J is TRBJ2-1 and V is TRBV6-2 or TRBV6-3; 11 bases are a match to TRBD1. This CDR3 contains 15 residues. Looked up from germline, CDR1 is MNHEY and CDR2 is SVGEGT. V shed 6 bases and J 7 bases; nucleotides not matched to a gene: 8. The CDR3 reads CASRSGTGGSNEQFF. DNA of the CDR3: TGTGCCAGCAGGTCCGGGACAGGGGGATCAAATGAGCAGTTCTTC.

In its sample, this clonotype was seen many times. The chain couples TRBV7-2 to TRBJ1-5; 7 bases align to TRBD1. The CDR3 extends over 15 amino acids. V shed 1 base, J shed 2 bases, and the junction held 2 bases outside the gene matches. Germline-derived CDR1 and CDR2 are SGHTA and FQGNSA. The CDR3 sequence is CASSLVGQRNQPQHF. The CDR3 region has the DNA TGTGCCAGCAGCTTAGTGGGACAGCGCAATCAGCCCCAGCATTTT.

This clonotype was found a few times. This chain uses TRBV10-3 with TRBJ2-7, with D possibly being TRBD2 (7 bases). Germline lookup yields CDR1 ENHRY and CDR2 SYGVKD. This CDR3 region has 16 residues. V lost 6 bases and J 6 bases, leaving 24 bases between the germline ends. CDR3 region: CAIRGSVGGASAEQYF. The DNA of the CDR3 is TGTGCCATCAGGGGGAGCGTTGGGGGGGCGTCGGCCGAGCAGTACTTC.

This clonotype was counted ten times or more. The chain carries TRBV15 and TRBJ2-5; tentatively, D is TRBD2 (5 bases). Germline lookup yields CDR1 LNHNV and CDR2 YYDKDF (reference sequence). This CDR3 comprises 15 residues. V was cut by 6 bases and J by 5 bases, with 19 bases left in between. The CDR3: CATREVGLALETQYF. The CDR3 DNA is TGTGCCACCAGGGAGGTTGGGCTAGCCCTCGAGACCCAGTACTTC.

This clonotype came up a few times. The gene calls are TRBV7-2 and TRBJ1-1, with 12 bases lining up with TRBD1. This CDR3 contains 14 residues. The J segment lost 11 bases and the V segment lost 1 base, leaving 5 bases of the junction unmatched. Germline CDR1 is SGHTA and CDR2 is FQGNSA. CDR3 sequence reads: CASSLVWDRGLAFF. The CDR3 DNA is TGTGCCAGCAGCTTAGTTTGGGACAGGGGGCTGGCTTTCTTT.

This clonotype appeared a few times. The chain combines TRBV6-2 or TRBV6-3 with TRBJ2-1; 7 nucleotides agree with TRBD1. The CDR3 extends over 12 amino acids. Germline-derived CDR1 and CDR2 are MNHEY and SVGEGT. The ends lost 5 bases at V and 9 bases at J; junction bases unmatched: 4. The CDR3 DNA sequence: TGTGCCAGCAGTGAGGGGGCCTTTGAGCAGTTCTTC. Translated, it gives CASSEGAFEQFF.

This clonotype has a handful of counts. The chain combines TRBV5-4 with TRBJ2-5; D ambiguous. The germline CDR1 and CDR2 sequences are SGHNT and YYREEE (reference sequence). V was trimmed by 0 bases and J by 4 bases, leaving 10 bases between them. CDR3 length: 14 amino acids. Here the CDR3 reads CASSLEKGTETQYF. In DNA form, the CDR3 reads TGTGCCAGCAGCTTGGAGAAGGGTACAGAGACCCAGTACTTC.

This clonotype was detected many times. The rearrangement links TRBV6-5 to TRBJ1-2; tentatively, D is TRBD1 (5 bases). Trimming removed 7 bases from V and 4 bases from J, with 19 bases in between. The CDR3 is 15 amino acids. CDR1 and CDR2 (germline): MNHEY, SVGAGI. The CDR3 loop is CASTTGTSDFYGYTF. CDR3 DNA sequence: TGTGCCAGCACAACCGGGACCTCGGACTTCTATGGCTACACCTTC.

The chain has TRBV7-6 and TRBJ2-7; TRBD2 agrees at 7 bases. Germline CDR1 SGHVS, CDR2 FNYEAQ. V shed 2 bases and J 9 bases; nucleotides not matched to a gene: 10. This CDR3 region has 14 residues. In DNA form, the CDR3 reads TGTGCCAGCAGCTTAACGGGGGGATCTTCCGCGCAGTACTTC. Protein product: CASSLTGGSSAQYF.

This clonotype was observed many times. The chain combines TRBV5-4 with TRBJ2-4, with 7 nucleotides matching TRBD1. The V segment lost 4 bases and the J segment 0 bases; nucleotides outside the gene matches: 4. CDR1 and CDR2 (germline): SGHNT, YYREEE (reference sequence). The CDR3 runs 15 residues. CDR3 residues: CASSRQGLAKNIQYF. In DNA, the CDR3 is TGTGCCAGCAGCCGACAGGGCTTAGCCAAAAACATTCAGTACTTC. The full variable domain, rest sourced from reference TRBV5-4 and TRBJ2-4, is ETGVTQSPTHLIKTRGQQVTLRCSSQSGHNTVSWYQQALGQGPQFIFQYYREEENGRGNFPPRFSGLQFPNYSSELNVNALELDDSALYLCASSRQGLAKNIQYFGAGTRLSVL.

The rearrangement joins TRBV4-2 to TRBJ2-3, with D perhaps assigned TRBD1 or TRBD2 (6 bases each). Per the germline V gene, CDR1 is LGHNA and CDR2 is YNFKEQ. The CDR3 has 14 amino acids. The V gene lost 4 bases and the J gene lost 0 bases, with 8 bases spanning the gap. Here the CDR3 reads CASSRGASTDTQYF. The CDR3 DNA reads TGTGCCAGCAGCCGGGGGGCGAGCACAGATACGCAGTATTTT.

The chain uses TRBV5-5 and TRBJ1-2; D gene uncertain. Germline V gives CDR1 SGHKS, CDR2 YYEKEE (reference sequence). Deletions cut 4 bases from V and 6 bases from J, with 16 bases between. This CDR3 has 14 amino acids. The CDR3 protein is CASSPEWGGDGYTF. The DNA of the CDR3 is TGTGCCAGCAGCCCCGAATGGGGAGGCGATGGCTACACCTTC.

The gene calls are TRBV5-1 and TRBJ2-5; D not certain. CDR3 size: 14 residues. Trimming stripped 4 bases from V and 5 bases from J, with 15 bases between. CDR1 and CDR2 (germline): SGHRS, YFSETQ. The CDR3 nucleotides read TGCGCCAGCAGCGCCGAAGGAGCTTTGGAGACCCAGTACTTC. It is translated as CASSAEGALETQYF.

The chain joins TRBV20-1 to TRBJ1-1; D is unresolved. The CDR3 is made up of 12 amino acids. V lost 1 base and J 4 bases, leaving 7 bases between the germline ends. Per germline, CDR1 DFQATT and CDR2 SNEGSKA (reference sequence). The CDR3 protein is CSARGGFTEAFF. The CDR3, as DNA: TGCAGTGCTAGAGGAGGGTTCACTGAAGCTTTCTTT.

The V call is TRBV2, the J call TRBJ1-6, with D uncertain. This CDR3 region has 15 residues. Germline V gene lookup returns CDR1 SNHLY and CDR2 FYNNEI. The V gene lost 5 bases and the J gene lost 7 bases, with 15 bases spanning the gap. This chain's CDR3 is CASSTRTVTNSPLHF. DNA for the CDR3: TGTGCCAGCAGTACCCGGACGGTTACGAATTCACCCCTCCACTTT.

This clonotype was observed many times. This sequence joins TRBV7-2 and TRBJ1-2, with D perhaps matching TRBD1 (5 bases). The germline V and J ends were trimmed by 0 bases and 4 bases, with 12 bases remaining between them. This CDR3 contains 15 residues. The V gene's germline CDR1 is SGHTA and CDR2 FQGNSA. The CDR3 region is CASSLALDRFYGYTF. The CDR3 DNA sequence: TGTGCCAGCAGCTTAGCCTTAGACAGATTCTATGGCTACACCTTC. Based on the CDR3 plus reference TRBV7-2 and TRBJ1-2, the full variable domain is GAGVSQSPSNKVTEKGKDVELRCDPISGHTALYWYRQSLGQGLEFLIYFQGNSAPDKSGLPSDRFSAERTGGSVSTLTIQRTQQEDSAVYLCASSLALDRFYGYTFGSGTRLTVV.

This clonotype has only a few counts. This sequence joins TRBV2 and TRBJ2-5, with D perhaps TRBD1 or TRBD2 (5 bases each). V was clipped by 8 bases and J by 3 bases, with 19 bases between them. Germline-derived CDR1 and CDR2 are SNHLY and FYNNEI. The CDR3 contains 15 residues. CDR3 sequence reads: CASGVRGRREETQYF. CDR3 DNA sequence: TGTGCCAGCGGTGTAAGGGGTAGGCGGGAAGAGACCCAGTACTTC.

The table lists this clonotype with many counts. The chain recombines TRBV27 with TRBJ2-3; D not certain. CDR1 MNHEY and CDR2 SMNVEV come from the germline V gene (reference sequence). Trimming took 3 bases from V and 1 from J, leaving 5 bases between them. This CDR3 is built from 13 residues. Here the CDR3 reads CASSLKRTDTQYF. The CDR3 DNA reads as TGTGCCAGCAGTTTGAAACGCACAGATACGCAGTATTTT.

This clonotype appeared a few times. The chain joins TRBV27 to TRBJ1-4; 8 nucleotides agree with TRBD1. The V segment lost 0 bases and the J segment 3 bases; nucleotides outside the gene matches: 3. The germline V gene encodes CDR1 MNHEY and CDR2 SMNVEV (reference sequence). The CDR3 has 16 residues. CDR3 loop: CASSLSQQGANEKLFF. The CDR3, as DNA: TGTGCCAGCAGTTTATCACAACAGGGGGCTAATGAAAAACTGTTTTTT. The full variable domain, in which reference TRBV27 and TRBJ1-4 provide the parts outside the CDR3, is EAQVTQNPRYLITVTGKKLTVTCSQNMNHEYMSWYRQDPGLGLRQIYYSMNVEVTDKGDVPEGYKVSRKEKRNFPLILESPSPNQTSLYFCASSLSQQGANEKLFFGSGTQLSVL.

This clonotype was counted only a few times. The chain carries TRBV6-6 and TRBJ1-2; 8 nucleotides agree with TRBD1. V shed 6 bases and J 4 bases; nucleotides not matched to a gene: 4. The CDR3 loop spans 13 amino acids. The germline V gene encodes CDR1 MNHNY and CDR2 SVGAGI (reference sequence). The CDR3 nucleotides are TGTGCCAGCAGGGACAGGGAAAGCTATGGCTACACCTTC. Protein sequence: CASRDRESYGYTF.

This clonotype was counted between two and nine times. The chain uses TRBV28 and TRBJ2-7; D may be TRBD1 or TRBD2 (5 bases each). Germline V gives CDR1 MDHEN, CDR2 SYDVKM. V was trimmed by 8 bases and J by 2 bases, leaving 16 bases between them. CDR3 length: 14 amino acids. The DNA of the CDR3 is TGTGCCAGCTCCTCCCCGGGGCCACCCTACGAGCAGTACGTC. Translated, it gives CASSSPGPPYEQYV.

The sample holds many counts of this clonotype. This sequence joins TRBV15 and TRBJ1-6; D gene unclear. Trimming took off 0 bases at V and 9 bases at J, with 6 bases between the two ends. The CDR3 has 13 amino acids. Germline loops: CDR1 LNHNV, CDR2 YYDKDF (reference sequence). The CDR3 loop is CATSRDSRSPLHF. As DNA, the CDR3 is TGTGCCACCAGCAGAGATAGTCGTTCACCCCTCCACTTT. Full variable domain (remainder filled in from reference TRBV15 and TRBJ1-6): DAMVIQNPRYQVTQFGKPVTLSCSQTLNHNVMYWYQQKSSQAPKLLFHYYDKDFNNEADTPDNFQSRRPNTSFCFLDIRSPGLGDTAMYLCATSRDSRSPLHFGNGTRLTVT.

Ten or more counts support this clonotype. The chain uses TRBV18 and TRBJ2-2, with D unclear. Germline V gene lookup returns CDR1 KGHSH and CDR2 LQKENI. The CDR3 is 18 amino acids. V was clipped by 3 bases and J by 1 base, with 18 bases between them. The CDR3 region is CASSPTTRRSLNTGELFF. The CDR3 nucleotides are TGTGCCAGCTCACCCACGACCCGACGCTCCCTGAACACCGGGGAGCTGTTTTTT.

This clonotype was recorded many times. The CDR3 protein is CAGETLPGGQDTQYF. The DNA of the CDR3 is TGTGCCGGCGAAACCCTCCCGGGGGGGCAGGATACGCAGTATTTT. The chain couples TRBV6-5 to TRBJ2-3; 8 bases are a match to TRBD2. The length of the CDR3 is 15 residues. Germline V gene sequence: CDR1 MNHEY, CDR2 SVGAGI. The junction had 16 bases not matched to a gene; V was cut back by 11 bases and J by 6 bases.

The sample holds a few counts of this clonotype. This sequence joins TRBV5-6 and TRBJ1-2; TRBD1 might be the D (5 bases). The CDR3 length is 14 residues. Between the trimmed V and J ends, which lost 4 bases and 5 bases, there was a span of 15 bases. Germline CDR1 is SGHDT and CDR2 is YYEEEE. CDR3 DNA sequence: TGTGCCAGCAGCCCTATGAGGGGCGCATATGGCTACACCTTC. This sequence encodes CASSPMRGAYGYTF. The full variable domain, completed using reference TRBV5-6 and TRBJ1-2, is DAGVTQSPTHLIKTRGQQVTLRCSPKSGHDTVSWYQQALGQGPQFIFQYYEEEERQRGNFPDRFSGHQFPNYSSELNVNALLLGDSALYLCASSPMRGAYGYTFGSGTRLTVV.

This clonotype was seen at least ten times. The chain employs TRBV5-1 and TRBJ1-1; D is undetermined. The CDR3 totals 13 residues. The ends were cut back, 6 bases at V and 5 bases at J, with 14 bases in the middle. Germline loops: CDR1 SGHRS, CDR2 YFSETQ. This CDR3 reads CASTDSPGTEAFF. CDR3 sequence (DNA): TGCGCCAGCACAGACTCACCGGGAACTGAAGCTTTCTTT.

Points on this clonotype: Because it lacks the conserved phenylalanine or tryptophan at the end, this CDR3 is likely a read error. The chain is built from TRBV19 and TRBJ2-5; the D is unclear. In germline, CDR1 is LNHDA, CDR2 SQIVND (reference sequence). Trimming took 7 bases from V and 5 from J, leaving 17 bases between them. The CDR3 totals 14 residues. CDR3 DNA sequence: TGTGCCAGTATTATTTTGACATCGCCTGAGACCCAGTACTTA. It codes for CASIILTSPETQYL.

The chain couples TRBV20-1 to TRBJ2-5; D uncertain. This CDR3 region has 12 residues. V gave up 3 bases and J gave up 2 bases, with 7 bases separating them. Germline loops: CDR1 DFQATT, CDR2 SNEGSKA (reference sequence). As DNA, the CDR3 is TGCAGTGCTAGCCGCACTCAAGAGACCCAGTACTTC. It codes for CSASRTQETQYF.